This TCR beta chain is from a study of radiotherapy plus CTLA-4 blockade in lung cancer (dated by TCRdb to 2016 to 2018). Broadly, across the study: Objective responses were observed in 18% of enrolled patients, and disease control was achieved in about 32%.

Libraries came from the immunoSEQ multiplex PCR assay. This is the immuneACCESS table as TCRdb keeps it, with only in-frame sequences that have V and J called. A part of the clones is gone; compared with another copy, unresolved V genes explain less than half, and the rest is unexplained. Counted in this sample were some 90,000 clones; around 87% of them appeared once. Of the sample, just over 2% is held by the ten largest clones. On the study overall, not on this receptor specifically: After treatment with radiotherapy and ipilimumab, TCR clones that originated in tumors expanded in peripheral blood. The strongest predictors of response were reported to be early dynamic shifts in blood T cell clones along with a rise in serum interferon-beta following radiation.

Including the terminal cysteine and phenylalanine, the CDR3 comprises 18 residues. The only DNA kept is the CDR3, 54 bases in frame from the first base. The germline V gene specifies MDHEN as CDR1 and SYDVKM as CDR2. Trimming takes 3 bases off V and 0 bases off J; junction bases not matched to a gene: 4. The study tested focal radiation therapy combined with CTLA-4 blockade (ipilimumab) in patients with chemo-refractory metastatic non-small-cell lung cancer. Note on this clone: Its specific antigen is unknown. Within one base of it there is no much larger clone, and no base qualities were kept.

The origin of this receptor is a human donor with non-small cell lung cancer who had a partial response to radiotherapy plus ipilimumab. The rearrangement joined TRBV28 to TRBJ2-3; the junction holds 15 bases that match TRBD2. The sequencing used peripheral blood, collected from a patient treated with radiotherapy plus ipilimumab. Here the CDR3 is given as CASSFSGLAGGSTDTQYF. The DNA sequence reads TGTGCCAGCAGTTTCTCAGGACTAGCGGGAGGGAGCACAGATACGCAGTATTTT.